A single sample is the source of the 2 T cell receptor beta chains below, sequenced in a study of T-cell memory formation after mild COVID-19. TCRdb re-derived calls from the 5' RACE reads in MiXCR, one entry per CDR3 protein. Among 450,000 to 650,000 distinct CDR3 sequences, about a fifth were seen once, and the ten largest hold about an eighth. The sequenced sample was PBMCs or a T cell subset sorted from them (not recorded which). These receptor sequences come from an adult woman who had mild COVID-19 (a few samples of this study predate the infection). Cell type and time point are not known.

The V and J genes are TRBV4-3 and TRBJ1-6; maybe TRBD1 (5 bases). With 3 bases removed from V and 3 bases from J, the gap between germline ends came to 9 bases. Germline loops: CDR1 LGHNA, CDR2 YSLEER. This CDR3 is built from 15 residues. CDR3 coding DNA: TGCGCCAGCAGCCACCACAGGAGCTATAATTCACCCCTCCACTTT. It translates to CASSHHRSYNSPLHF.

This clonotype came up many times. The V and J genes are TRBV7-2 and TRBJ2-1; 7 nucleotides agree with TRBD2. The J segment lost 15 bases and the V segment lost 5 bases, leaving 10 bases of the junction unmatched. Per the germline V gene, CDR1 is SGHTA and CDR2 is FQGNSA. The CDR3 has 12 residues. The CDR3 is CASSPGLVALFF. The CDR3 DNA sequence: TGTGCCAGCAGCCCCGGACTAGTAGCTCTGTTCTTC.